The 2 T cell receptor beta chains listed next were all sequenced from one sample in a study of blood T cell repertoires in COVID-19 (dated by TCRdb to about 2020). The library relied on the immunoSEQ multiplex PCR assay. TCRdb re-hosts the immuneACCESS table, in-frame sequences only. Its copies lack some clones; in the studies checked, an unresolved V gene accounts for under half of them, and the cause for the rest is not known. The sample has roughly 290,000 clones on record, roughly 88% of them singletons. Of the sample, roughly 2% falls within the top ten clones. Specimen: PBMCs or T cells enriched from blood (not recorded which). The source is a man under 40 who had recovered from COVID-19.

The chain couples TRBV30 to TRBJ1-6; 7 bases line up with TRBD1. Germline CDR1 and CDR2: GTSNPN and SVGIG (reference sequence). V lost 5 bases to trimming and J lost 14 bases; unmatched junction nucleotides: 12. CDR3 length: 13 residues. The CDR3 sequence: CAWGRDSPLTLHF. CDR3 sequence (DNA): TGTGCCTGGGGCCGGGACAGTCCCCTCACCCTCCACTTT. The variable domain in full, with the rest retrieved from reference TRBV30 and TRBJ1-6, is SQTIHQWPATLVQPVGSPLSLECTVEGTSNPNLYWYRQAAGRGLQLLFYSVGIGQISSEVPQNLSASRPQDRQFILSSKKLLLSDSGFYLCAWGRDSPLTLHFGNGTRLTVT.

This chain connects TRBV9 to TRBJ1-5, with 7 bases identical to TRBD1. The CDR3 length is 13 residues. Germline V lookup: CDR1 SGDLS, CDR2 YYNGEE. V gave up 4 bases and J gave up 4 bases; unmatched junction bases: 2. The CDR3 DNA follows: TGTGCCAGCAGCAGGGGGCGAAATCAGCCCCAGCATTTT. This sequence encodes CASSRGRNQPQHF.